This TCR beta chain was sequenced for a study of tumour-infiltrating T cells in Burkitt lymphoma. Study-level information: Survival, overall and progression-free, tracked with productive clonality.

Profiled with immunoSEQ multiplex PCR; TCRdb holds only in-frame clones, not every one. The data show 8,000 or so clones, roughly two thirds seen once. Germline CDR1 is SQVTM and CDR2 is ANQGSEA. The CDR3 totals 14 residues. Trimming took 6 bases from V and 3 from J; bases not matched to a gene: 1. The chain links TRBV29-1 to TRBJ2-5, with 16 bases that match TRBD2. Sequences were obtained from tumor tissue. This receptor was identified in a human donor with diffuse large B-cell lymphoma. CDR3 nucleotide sequence: TGCAGCGTGGGGACTAGCGGGGGGGAAGAGACCCAGTACTTC. Encoded protein: CSVGTSGGEETQYF.